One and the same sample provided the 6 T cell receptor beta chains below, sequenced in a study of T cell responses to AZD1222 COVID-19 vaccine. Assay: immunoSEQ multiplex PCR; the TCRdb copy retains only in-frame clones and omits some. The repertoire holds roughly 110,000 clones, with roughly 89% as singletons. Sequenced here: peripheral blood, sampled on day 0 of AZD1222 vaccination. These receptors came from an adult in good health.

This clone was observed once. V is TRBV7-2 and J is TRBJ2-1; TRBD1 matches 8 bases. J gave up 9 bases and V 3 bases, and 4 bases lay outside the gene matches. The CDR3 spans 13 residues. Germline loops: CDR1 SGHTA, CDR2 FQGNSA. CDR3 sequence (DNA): TGTGCCAGCAGCTTGCGGACAGGGCCTGAGCAGTTCTTC. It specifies CASSLRTGPEQFF. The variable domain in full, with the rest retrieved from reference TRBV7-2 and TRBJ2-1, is GAGVSQSPSNKVTEKGKDVELRCDPISGHTALYWYRQSLGQGLEFLIYFQGNSAPDKSGLPSDRFSAERTGGSVSTLTIQRTQQEDSAVYLCASSLRTGPEQFFGPGTRLTVL.

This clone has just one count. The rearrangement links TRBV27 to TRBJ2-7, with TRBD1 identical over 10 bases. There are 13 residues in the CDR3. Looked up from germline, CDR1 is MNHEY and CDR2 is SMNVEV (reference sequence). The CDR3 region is CEEPRDRGSEQYF. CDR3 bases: TGTGAAGAGCCAAGGGACAGGGGATCCGAGCAGTACTTC.

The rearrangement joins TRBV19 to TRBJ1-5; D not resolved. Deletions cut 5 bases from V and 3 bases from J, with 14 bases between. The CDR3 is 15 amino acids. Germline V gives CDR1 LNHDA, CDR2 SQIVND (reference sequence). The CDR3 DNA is TGTGCCAGTAGTGCGAAAGGAGCCCACAATCAGCCCCAGCATTTT. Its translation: CASSAKGAHNQPQHF.

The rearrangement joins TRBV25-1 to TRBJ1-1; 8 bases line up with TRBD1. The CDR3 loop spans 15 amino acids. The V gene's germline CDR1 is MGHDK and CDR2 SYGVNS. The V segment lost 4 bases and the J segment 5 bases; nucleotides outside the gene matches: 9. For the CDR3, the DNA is TGTGCCAGCAGTGTATCCGGGACAGGAGGAACTGAAGCTTTCTTT. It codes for CASSVSGTGGTEAFF.

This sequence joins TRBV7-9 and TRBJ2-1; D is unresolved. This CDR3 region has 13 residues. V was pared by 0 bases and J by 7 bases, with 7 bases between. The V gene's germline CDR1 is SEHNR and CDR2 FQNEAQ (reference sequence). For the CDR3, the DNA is TGTGCCAGCAGCTTAGCGGGTACTAATGAGCAGTTCTTC. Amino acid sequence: CASSLAGTNEQFF. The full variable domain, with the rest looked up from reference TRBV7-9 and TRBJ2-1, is DTGVSQNPRHKITKRGQNVTFRCDPISEHNRLYWYRQTLGQGPEFLTYFQNEAQLEKSRLLSDRFSAERPKGSFSTLEIQRTEQGDSAMYLCASSLAGTNEQFFGPGTRLTVL.

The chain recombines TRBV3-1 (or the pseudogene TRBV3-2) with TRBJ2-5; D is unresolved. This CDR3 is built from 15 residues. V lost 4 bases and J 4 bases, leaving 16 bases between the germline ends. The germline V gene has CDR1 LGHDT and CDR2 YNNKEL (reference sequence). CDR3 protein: CASSRVDDNGETQYF. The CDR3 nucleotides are TGTGCCAGCAGCCGAGTGGACGATAACGGAGAGACCCAGTACTTC.